This TCR beta chain was documented in a study of blood T cells in healthy people across ages. The CDR3 extends over 16 amino acids. Germline CDR1 reads SGHTA; CDR2 reads FQGNSA. Trimming cost V 4 bases and J 4 bases; bases outside gene matches: 10. Combining a sample-barcoded 5' primer with a J-beta primer mix, a second PCR ran for roughly 6 to 12 cycles. TCRdb re-called the 5' RACE reads with MiXCR, one entry per CDR3 protein. The sample shows about 1.6 million distinct CDR3 sequences, 34% of them seen only once. This chain connects TRBV7-2 to TRBJ2-5, with 9 positions matching TRBD2. The specimen was blood. The sequence derives from a woman aged 25 to 39 in good health. CDR3 amino acids: CASSSLGLANSETQYF. In DNA form, the CDR3 reads TGTGCCAGCAGCTCATTAGGACTAGCGAATTCAGAGACCCAGTACTTC.